The 15 T cell receptor beta chains listed next were all sequenced from one sample in a study of PD-L1 blockade in urothelial cancer. Sequenced by immunoSEQ multiplex PCR; TCRdb stores in-frame clones only, minus some. The data show 65,000 to 80,000 clones, 85% to 90% seen once. This sample's time point: pretreatment peripheral blood. This material consisted of PBMCs, taken around atezolizumab (anti-PD-L1) treatment. The receptors stem from a man in his sixties or seventies with urothelial cancer.

This clone was seen more than once but under ten times. The V and J genes are TRBV2 and TRBJ1-2; 8 nucleotides match TRBD1. The CDR3 length is 13 residues. V shed 7 bases and J 2 bases; nucleotides not matched to a gene: 3. Per the germline V gene, CDR1 is SNHLY and CDR2 is FYNNEI. CDR3 amino acids: CASIRTGNYGYTF. The CDR3 DNA follows: TGTGCCAGCATCCGGACAGGGAACTATGGCTACACCTTC. The whole variable domain, remainder taken from reference TRBV2 and TRBJ1-2, is EPEVTQTPSHQVTQMGQEVILRCVPISNHLYFYWYRQILGQKVEFLVSFYNNEISEKSEIFDDQFSVERPDGSNFTLKIRSTKLEDSAMYFCASIRTGNYGYTFGSGTRLTVV.

J is TRBJ1-1 and V is TRBV18; D is uncertain. The CDR3 runs 15 residues. The germline CDR1 and CDR2 sequences are KGHSH and LQKENI. V shed 3 bases and J shed 2 bases, with 13 bases lying between them. This chain's CDR3 is CASSPPGGVNTEAFF. The CDR3 nucleotides are TGTGCCAGCTCACCCCCGGGAGGCGTAAACACTGAAGCTTTCTTT.

The chain has TRBV2 and TRBJ1-1, with 7 positions matching TRBD1. CDR3 length: 14 amino acids. CDR1 and CDR2 from the germline V gene are SNHLY and FYNNEI. J lost 7 bases, V lost 6 bases, and 11 bases had no gene match. The CDR3 DNA reads as TGTGCCAGCAGCTTAAGACAGGGAACCCTTGAAGCTTTCTTT. It yields the protein CASSLRQGTLEAFF.

The chain couples TRBV5-1 to TRBJ1-5; a possible D gene is TRBD1 (5 bases). The CDR3 consists of 14 residues. The germline gives CDR1 SGHRS, CDR2 YFSETQ. The V and J ends lost 1 base and 4 bases respectively, with 9 bases between them. The CDR3 spells CASSLRGGNQPQHF. Here the CDR3 DNA reads TGCGCCAGCAGCTTGCGCGGGGGTAATCAGCCCCAGCATTTT.

The chain has TRBV7-3 and TRBJ2-1, with TRBD2 matching 11 bases. Germline CDR1 and CDR2: SGHTA and FQGTGA. The CDR3 spans 15 residues. The V and J ends lost 5 bases and 5 bases, in that order; junction bases with no gene match: 5. The CDR3 spells CASSPLAGGDNEQFF. The DNA of the CDR3 is TGTGCCAGCAGCCCTCTAGCGGGAGGAGACAATGAGCAGTTCTTC.

The chain couples TRBV10-3 to TRBJ2-7; 8 bases map to TRBD1. Germline loops: CDR1 ENHRY, CDR2 SYGVKD. There are 17 residues in the CDR3. The trim removed 6 bases at V and 5 bases at J, leaving 18 bases unmatched. The CDR3 region is CAIRAADTGQALNEQYF. CDR3 in DNA: TGTGCCATCAGGGCTGCAGATACGGGACAGGCTCTTAACGAGCAGTACTTC.

This chain connects TRBV5-1 to TRBJ1-3; perhaps TRBD1 as D (5 bases). Germline V gene lookup returns CDR1 SGHRS and CDR2 YFSETQ. V was cut by 2 bases and J by 1 base, with 13 bases left in between. The length of the CDR3 is 16 residues. CDR3 bases: TGCGCCAGCAGCTTTAACCCAGGGTTGTCTGGAAACACCATATATTTT. Protein sequence: CASSFNPGLSGNTIYF.

The V call is TRBV19, the J call TRBJ2-1, with 10 bases aligning to TRBD2. Germline CDR1 is LNHDA and CDR2 is SQIVND (reference sequence). V trimming: 6 bases; J trimming: 9 bases; junction bases outside the gene matches: 11. The CDR3 sequence is 15 residues long. The CDR3 sequence: CASRGKREGPGEQFF. CDR3 nucleotide sequence: TGTGCCAGTAGGGGCAAGCGGGAGGGCCCAGGTGAGCAGTTCTTC.

The V and J genes are TRBV9 and TRBJ2-5; the D gene is possibly TRBD1 (5 bases). Trimming pared 3 bases from V and 1 base from J, leaving 13 bases between. This CDR3 has 15 amino acids. Germline values: CDR1 SGDLS, CDR2 YYNGEE. The CDR3 here is CASSASTTVQETQYF. The CDR3 nucleotides are TGTGCCAGCAGCGCATCTACGACAGTCCAAGAGACCCAGTACTTC.

The chain joins TRBV28 to TRBJ2-7, with 13 bases matching TRBD2. The CDR3 contains 21 residues. Per germline, CDR1 MDHEN and CDR2 SYDVKM. The V segment lost 8 bases and the J segment 4 bases; nucleotides outside the gene matches: 26. The CDR3 region has the DNA TGTGCCAGCCGTAAGACAACACCGGGACTAGCGGGATCTCGCAAAATGTACGAGCAGTACTTC. Its protein product is CASRKTTPGLAGSRKMYEQYF.

The J gene is TRBJ2-1, the V gene TRBV27; 9 bases match TRBD2. There are 14 residues in the CDR3. After removal of 6 bases from V and 5 bases from J, the junction contained 5 bases not matched to a gene. The V gene's germline CDR1 is MNHEY and CDR2 SMNVEV (reference sequence). The CDR3 loop reads CASRGGLANNEQFF. The CDR3 nucleotides read TGTGCCAGCAGAGGGGGACTAGCAAACAATGAGCAGTTCTTC.

The gene calls are TRBV27 and TRBJ2-1; the match to TRBD2 covers 9 bases. CDR3 length: 17 amino acids. Germline V gene data show CDR1 as MNHEY and CDR2 as SMNVEV (reference sequence). V trimming: 4 bases; J trimming: 5 bases; junction bases outside the gene matches: 12. CDR3 amino acids: CASSWAPLAGSHNEQFF. CDR3 DNA: TGTGCCAGCAGTTGGGCCCCCCTAGCGGGATCTCACAATGAGCAGTTCTTC.

The gene calls are TRBV27 and TRBJ1-2; 11 bases match TRBD1. The CDR3 contains 15 residues. In germline, CDR1 is MNHEY, CDR2 SMNVEV (reference sequence). Germline trimming cut 2 bases from V and 4 bases from J; bases unmatched to any gene: 3. This chain's CDR3 is CASSLRTGGGYGYTF. CDR3 bases: TGTGCCAGCAGTTTACGGACAGGGGGCGGCTATGGCTACACCTTC.

V gene TRBV9 combines with J gene TRBJ2-2; 7 nucleotides agree with TRBD2. Germline loops: CDR1 SGDLS, CDR2 YYNGEE. The CDR3 contains 19 residues. V shed 0 bases, J shed 1 base, and the junction held 12 bases outside the gene matches. CDR3 in amino acids: CASSVVPRGGGLNTGELFF. As DNA, the CDR3 is TGTGCCAGCAGCGTAGTCCCTCGAGGCGGGGGTTTGAACACCGGGGAGCTGTTTTTT.

This chain connects TRBV28 to TRBJ1-2; no firm D call. Looked up from germline, CDR1 is MDHEN and CDR2 is SYDVKM. Trimming shortened V by 5 bases and J by 2 bases, and 9 bases separated the two germline ends. The CDR3 contains 13 residues. The CDR3 DNA follows: TGTGCCAGCAGTCCCGGGATCAACTATGGCTACACCTTC. Its protein product is CASSPGINYGYTF.